This T cell receptor beta chain appears in the sequencing data of a study of T cell changes during pregnancy in multiple sclerosis. Assay: immunoSEQ multiplex PCR; the TCRdb copy retains only in-frame clones and omits some. This table has about 54,000 clones, more than 85% appearing once. The CDR3 consists of 13 residues. The germline CDR1 and CDR2 sequences are MDHEN and SYDVKM. A word on this clone: A junction boundary mismatches the germline segment, possibly from a read error. In the same sample, other DNA sequences code for this CDR3.

V is TRBV28 and J is TRBJ1-2, with D tentatively TRBD1 (5 bases). This specimen consisted of peripheral blood, obtained after pregnancy. The TCR sequence derives from a female donor in good health, enrolled as a control in a pregnancy study. The DNA of the CDR3 is TGCGCCAGCACTCTATCAGGGAACTATGGCTACACCTTC. Residues: CASTLSGNYGYTF.